One sample yielded the 9 T cell receptor beta chains listed below, sequenced in a study of cytomegalovirus exposure and HLA in healthy donors. Both 60 Vbeta primers and 13 Jbeta primers went into the PCR. Clones were read by immunoSEQ multiplex PCR, and TCRdb kept only the in-frame ones, dropping some. The sample records 150,000 to 200,000 clones, approximately 59% being singletons. Input material: PBMCs. Every receptor here comes from a man in his forties or fifties in good health and CMV-seronegative.

The chain links TRBV7-2 to TRBJ2-5; unclear D gene. Germline values: CDR1 SGHTA, CDR2 FQGNSA. V lost 3 bases and J lost 2, with 4 bases in between. The CDR3 covers 12 residues. As DNA, the CDR3 is TGTGCCAGCAGCTTCCCGCAAGAGACCCAGTACTTC. It is translated as CASSFPQETQYF.

This clone was counted between two and nine times. J is TRBJ2-7 and V is TRBV30; 7 bases map to TRBD2. The CDR3 consists of 13 residues. The V gene end was trimmed by 5 bases and the J gene end by 3 bases; junction bases not matched to a gene: 7. CDR1 GTSNPN and CDR2 SVGIG come from the germline V gene (reference sequence). The CDR3 sequence is CAWGRESNYEQYF. The DNA of the CDR3 is TGTGCCTGGGGGCGGGAGTCCAACTACGAGCAGTACTTC. The entire variable domain, with the rest obtained from reference TRBV30 and TRBJ2-7, is as follows: SQTIHQWPATLVQPVGSPLSLECTVEGTSNPNLYWYRQAAGRGLQLLFYSVGIGQISSEVPQNLSASRPQDRQFILSSKKLLLSDSGFYLCAWGRESNYEQYFGPGTRLTVT.

This chain uses TRBV28 with TRBJ1-2; 9 positions agree with TRBD1. Looked up from germline, CDR1 is MDHEN and CDR2 is SYDVKM. The CDR3 totals 17 residues. The ends lost 5 bases at V and 0 bases at J; junction bases unmatched: 10. CDR3 residues: CASSPRDRASSNYGYTF. DNA for the CDR3: TGTGCCAGCAGTCCCCGGGACAGGGCCTCTTCTAACTATGGCTACACCTTC.

V usage is TRBV27 and J usage is TRBJ2-5; TRBD2 matches at 12 bases. The J call may be incorrect, as the DNA end agrees better with TRBJ2-7. The germline CDR1 and CDR2 sequences are MNHEY and SMNVEV (reference sequence). There are 15 residues in the CDR3. In nucleotides, the CDR3 is TGTGCCAGCAGTTTACGACTAGCGGGAGTATACGAGCAGTACTTC. Protein sequence: CASSLRLAGVYEQYF.

The J gene is TRBJ2-1, the V gene TRBV7-6, with TRBD2 matching 10 bases. The V gene's germline CDR1 is SGHVS and CDR2 FNYEAQ. The CDR3 is made up of 15 amino acids. V shed 6 bases and J 3 bases; nucleotides not matched to a gene: 5. The DNA for the CDR3 is TGTGCCAGCAGGAGGAGCGGGGGGGGCTACAATGAGCAGTTCTTC. Its protein product is CASRRSGGGYNEQFF.

The CDR3 loop reads CASSLGGPSLLNSPLHF. CDR3 DNA sequence: TGTGCCAGCAGCTTGGGAGGGCCTTCGCTACTTAATTCACCCCTCCACTTT. The chain couples TRBV5-4 to TRBJ1-6, with D unclear. V dropped 0 bases and J dropped 6 bases, with 16 bases sitting between them. Germline values: CDR1 SGHNT, CDR2 YYREEE (reference sequence). There are 17 residues in the CDR3.

The V gene is TRBV7-2, the J gene TRBJ1-4; D is unclear. This CDR3 comprises 15 residues. Germline V lookup: CDR1 SGHTA, CDR2 FQGNSA. V was cut by 1 base and J by 8 bases, with 14 bases left in between. The CDR3 is CASSLDTARKEKLFF. DNA for the CDR3: TGTGCCAGCAGCTTAGACACAGCCCGAAAGGAAAAACTGTTTTTT.

This clone was recorded once. Other DNA sequences of this sample code for an identical CDR3. The gene calls are TRBV4-1 and TRBJ2-3; 8 bases agree with TRBD2. The CDR3 has 15 residues. Germline trimming cut 4 bases from V and 4 bases from J; bases unmatched to any gene: 7. Germline lookup yields CDR1 MGHRA and CDR2 YSYEKL. This CDR3 is CASSRTGGVPDTQYF. DNA for the CDR3: TGCGCCAGCAGCCGTACGGGGGGGGTACCAGATACGCAGTATTTT.

The chain joins TRBV6-5 to TRBJ1-3; TRBD1 aligns across 7 bases. The germline gives CDR1 MNHEY, CDR2 SVGAGI. V gave up 5 bases and J gave up 0 bases; unmatched junction bases: 4. The CDR3 is 15 amino acids. CDR3 sequence reads: CASSRQGSSGNTIYF. The CDR3 nucleotides read TGTGCCAGCAGTCGACAGGGATCCTCTGGAAACACCATATATTTT.